What follows are 15 T cell receptor beta chains derived from one specimen sequenced in a study of T cell responses to AZD1222 COVID-19 vaccine. The data were produced by immunoSEQ multiplex PCR, yet TCRdb's version contains in-frame clones alone and is incomplete. The table records fewer than 150,000 clones, about nine tenths of them present only once. The specimen comprised peripheral blood, sampled on day 0 of AZD1222 vaccination. The receptors derive from an adult in good health.

The gene calls are TRBV6-6 and TRBJ1-4; D may be TRBD1 (6 bases). Trimming stripped 5 bases from V and 5 bases from J, with 9 bases between. In germline, CDR1 is MNHNY, CDR2 SVGAGI (reference sequence). This CDR3 is 13 amino acids long. The CDR3 DNA follows: TGTGCCAGCAGTATTGGACAGAATGAAAAACTGTTTTTT. Translation gives CASSIGQNEKLFF.

The chain has TRBV19 and TRBJ2-7; 9 positions match TRBD1. The V segment lost 6 bases and the J segment 6 bases; nucleotides outside the gene matches: 9. CDR3 length equals 14 residues. Looked up from germline, CDR1 is LNHDA and CDR2 is SQIVND (reference sequence). CDR3 loop: CASSGRQGVFEQYF. CDR3 nucleotides: TGTGCCAGTAGCGGTAGACAGGGGGTTTTCGAGCAGTACTTC.

J is TRBJ1-2 and V is TRBV12-3 or TRBV12-4, with 7 nucleotides matching TRBD1. The trim removed 5 bases at V and 4 bases at J, leaving 4 bases unmatched. This CDR3 spans 13 amino acids. CDR3: CASSRRTGYGYTF. Here the CDR3 DNA reads TGTGCCAGCAGTCGCCGGACAGGCTATGGCTACACCTTC.

The chain couples TRBV18 to TRBJ1-6; TRBD1 agrees at 9 bases. Germline CDR1 reads KGHSH; CDR2 reads LQKENI. Losses at the gene ends were 3 bases for V and 9 bases for J; bases not matched to a gene: 3. This CDR3 region has 14 residues. CDR3 bases: TGTGCCAGCTCACCGACAGGGGGTGGTTCACCCCTCCACTTT. Protein product: CASSPTGGGSPLHF.

V and J are TRBV4-1 and TRBJ2-7, with 9 bases aligning to TRBD1. The CDR3 consists of 15 residues. V dropped 4 bases and J dropped 5; count of bases not matched to a gene: 9. Germline V gene lookup returns CDR1 MGHRA and CDR2 YSYEKL. The CDR3 protein is CASSLRDRELNEQYF. For the CDR3, the DNA is TGCGCCAGCAGCCTCCGGGACAGGGAACTAAACGAGCAGTACTTC.

CDR3 bases: TGTGCCAGCAGCTTCGGGGTCCGGGGGGGGAACACCGGGGAGCTGTTTTTT. This codes for CASSFGVRGGNTGELFF. J is TRBJ2-2 and V is TRBV5-4; 8 bases agree with TRBD2. From germline, CDR1 is SGHNT and CDR2 YYREEE (reference sequence). The length of the CDR3 is 17 residues. V gave up 2 bases and J gave up 1 base; unmatched junction bases: 7. The full variable domain, completed using reference TRBV5-4 and TRBJ2-2, is ETGVTQSPTHLIKTRGQQVTLRCSSQSGHNTVSWYQQALGQGPQFIFQYYREEENGRGNFPPRFSGLQFPNYSSELNVNALELDDSALYLCASSFGVRGGNTGELFFGEGSRLTVL.

The sample holds one count of this clone. The chain joins TRBV5-6 to TRBJ2-3; D is unclear. V lost 0 bases and J 7 bases, leaving 9 bases between the germline ends. The CDR3 totals 13 residues. The germline gives CDR1 SGHDT, CDR2 YYEEEE. CDR3 residues: CASSLGGVYTQYF. Written as DNA, the CDR3 is TGTGCCAGCAGCTTGGGTGGGGTTTATACGCAGTATTTT.

There are a few counts of this clone. The V call is TRBV5-1, the J call TRBJ2-7, with a possible D match to TRBD1 (6 bases). V dropped 2 bases and J dropped 5 bases, with 14 bases sitting between them. Germline CDR1 reads SGHRS; CDR2 reads YFSETQ. CDR3 length equals 14 residues. As DNA, the CDR3 is TGCGCCAGCAGCTTCTACGGGACACCCCACGAGCAGTACTTC. Its translation: CASSFYGTPHEQYF.

The chain combines TRBV5-1 with TRBJ2-3, with D possibly called TRBD1 or TRBD2 (5 bases each). The CDR3 spans 17 residues. Between the trimmed V and J ends, which lost 3 bases and 0 bases, there was a span of 17 bases. Per germline, CDR1 SGHRS and CDR2 YFSETQ. The CDR3, as DNA: TGCGCCAGCAGCTCCACAGTGGGGGAGCATAGCACAGATACGCAGTATTTT. Encoded protein: CASSSTVGEHSTDTQYF.

V is TRBV27 and J is TRBJ2-1; 7 nucleotides agree with TRBD2. Germline assignment: CDR1 MNHEY and CDR2 SMNVEV (reference sequence). Losses at the gene ends were 4 bases for V and 7 bases for J; bases not matched to a gene: 19. This CDR3 has 18 amino acids. CDR3 in DNA: TGTGCCAGCAGTTCCCTAAGGAGCGGGGAAGGGGCATTGAATGAGCAGTTCTTC. Amino acid sequence: CASSSLRSGEGALNEQFF.

The chain combines TRBV5-1 with TRBJ2-3; 8 bases match TRBD1. Germline V CDR1 and CDR2: SGHRS, YFSETQ. The CDR3 loop spans 15 amino acids. Germline trimming cut 3 bases from V and 2 bases from J; bases unmatched to any gene: 5. Here the CDR3 reads CASSWTGSNTDTQYF. The CDR3 DNA reads TGCGCCAGCAGCTGGACAGGGTCCAACACAGATACGCAGTATTTT.

The CDR3 DNA reads as TGTGCCAGTAGTATCGGTGGGAGGATGGCTTTCTTT. This gives the protein CASSIGGRMAFF. The J gene is TRBJ1-1, the V gene TRBV19, with unresolved D. There are 12 residues in the CDR3. Deletions cut 3 bases from V and 11 bases from J, with 13 bases between. Germline V lookup: CDR1 LNHDA, CDR2 SQIVND (reference sequence).

The DNA for the CDR3 is TGTGCCAGCACTCCAACGCGGGGACAGGGGGCAGGAGGCTACACCTTC. Translated, it gives CASTPTRGQGAGGYTF. The chain has TRBV7-2 and TRBJ1-2, with TRBD1 matching over 12 bases. The V segment lost 7 bases and the J segment 8 bases; nucleotides outside the gene matches: 14. Germline-derived CDR1 and CDR2 are SGHTA and FQGNSA. The CDR3 sequence is 16 residues long.

Written as DNA, the CDR3 is TGTGCCAGTAGTCCCGGGGGGCCGAACACTGAAGCTTTCTTT. It translates to CASSPGGPNTEAFF. The chain employs TRBV19 and TRBJ1-1; tentatively, D is TRBD1 (6 bases). Germline CDR1 reads LNHDA; CDR2 reads SQIVND (reference sequence). The CDR3 totals 14 residues. Trimming left V 5 bases short and J 1 base short, with 11 bases between.

The genes are TRBV28 and TRBJ1-1, with D hard to call. Germline CDR1 is MDHEN and CDR2 is SYDVKM. This CDR3 contains 11 residues. The V and J ends lost 10 bases and 11 bases respectively, with 17 bases between them. In DNA form, the CDR3 reads TGTGCCACCAAGACCCTGGAGTGGGCTTTCTTT. It encodes CATKTLEWAFF.